These 9 T cell receptor beta chains share one sample of origin, sequenced in a study of a mutant IDH1 vaccine in newly diagnosed glioma. Their antigen targets remain unknown. Clones were read by immunoSEQ multiplex PCR, and TCRdb kept only the in-frame ones, dropping some. The sample has tens of thousands of clones; around 86% are singletons. Time point defined: week 47, end of study. The vaccine gave 300 ug of a 20-mer mutant IDH1 peptide subcutaneously per dose. The specimen comprised PBMCs, sampled from a glioma patient whose treatment included an IDH1 peptide vaccine. Receptors were obtained from a woman in her forties or fifties with glioma.

In DNA form, the CDR3 reads TGTGCCAGCAGTCCCGGACAGGGGGCGCCGAGCAATCAGCCCCAGCATTTT. Translated, it gives CASSPGQGAPSNQPQHF. V and J are TRBV27 and TRBJ1-5, with 11 nucleotides matching TRBD1. V shed 5 bases and J 1 base; nucleotides not matched to a gene: 7. CDR1 and CDR2 from the germline V gene are MNHEY and SMNVEV (reference sequence). This CDR3 has 17 residues.

This chain joins TRBV4-3 and TRBJ1-5; TRBD1 matches 7 bases. From germline, CDR1 is LGHNA and CDR2 YSLEER. CDR3 length: 15 amino acids. V was clipped by 4 bases and J by 6 bases; unmatched bases: 9. In nucleotides, the CDR3 is TGCGCCAGCAGCCTTGACAGGGCCGGAGGTCAGCCCCAGCATTTT. Translation gives CASSLDRAGGQPQHF.

The genes are TRBV4-1 and TRBJ1-5; 9 bases are shared with TRBD1. The trim removed 1 base at V and 0 bases at J, leaving 7 bases unmatched. Germline lookup yields CDR1 MGHRA and CDR2 YSYEKL. There are 18 residues in the CDR3. CDR3 protein: CASSQASTGGSSNQPQHF. The CDR3 DNA reads as TGCGCCAGCAGCCAAGCCAGCACAGGGGGCAGTAGCAATCAGCCCCAGCATTTT.

CDR3 sequence (DNA): TGTGCCAGCAGCCTCTGGGGAGGGGGGCCACCACACGAGACCCAGTACTTC. Amino acid sequence: CASSLWGGGPPHETQYF. J is TRBJ2-5 and V is TRBV9, with D possibly being TRBD2 (7 bases). From germline, CDR1 is SGDLS and CDR2 YYNGEE. The CDR3 is made up of 17 amino acids. Trimming shortened V by 4 bases and J by 5 bases, and 24 bases separated the two germline ends.

The CDR3 loop reads CASSFKYEQFF. DNA of the CDR3: TGTGCCAGCAGTTTCAAGTATGAGCAGTTCTTC. The chain uses TRBV6-6 and TRBJ2-1; unclear D gene. Deletions cut 4 bases from V and 8 bases from J, with 6 bases between. Germline V lookup: CDR1 MNHNY, CDR2 SVGAGI (reference sequence). CDR3 length: 11 residues.

The chain is built from TRBV2 and TRBJ2-7; a possible D gene is TRBD1 (5 bases). The CDR3 covers 13 residues. Germline V gene data show CDR1 as SNHLY and CDR2 as FYNNEI. V was cut by 2 bases and J by 3 bases, with 8 bases left in between. CDR3 residues: CASSEQGVYEQYF. The CDR3 DNA sequence: TGTGCCAGCAGTGAACAGGGTGTCTACGAGCAGTACTTC.

CDR3 residues: CSGAENTGELFF. DNA of the CDR3: TGCAGCGGTGCCGAGAACACCGGGGAGCTGTTTTTT. This chain connects TRBV29-1 to TRBJ2-2; no clear D gene. Germline-derived CDR1 and CDR2 are SQVTM and ANQGSEA. The V end was cut by 7 bases, the J end by 1 base, with 7 bases between. The CDR3 is 12 residues long.

The rearrangement links TRBV6-1 to TRBJ1-4, with unresolved D. The CDR3 length is 15 residues. In germline, CDR1 is MNHNS, CDR2 SASEGT. The V gene lost 4 bases and the J gene lost 7 bases, with 16 bases spanning the gap. The CDR3 nucleotides are TGTGCCAGCAGTGTCTCACAGATCACAAGTGAAAAACTGTTTTTT. Translation gives CASSVSQITSEKLFF.

The chain combines TRBV7-2 with TRBJ2-7, with a possible D match to TRBD1 (5 bases). Germline CDR1 is SGHTA and CDR2 is FQGNSA. The V end was cut by 4 bases, the J end by 3 bases, with 10 bases between. CDR3 length equals 13 residues. The CDR3 DNA sequence: TGTGCCAGCAGCTCCCCTCAGGGCTACGAGCAGTACTTC. Translated, it gives CASSSPQGYEQYF. Filled out from reference TRBV7-2 and TRBJ2-7, the complete variable domain reads GAGVSQSPSNKVTEKGKDVELRCDPISGHTALYWYRQSLGQGLEFLIYFQGNSAPDKSGLPSDRFSAERTGGSVSTLTIQRTQQEDSAVYLCASSSPQGYEQYFGPGTRLTVT.